The 28 T cell receptor beta chains below were found in one sample sequenced in a study of cytomegalovirus exposure and HLA in healthy donors. The PCR was carried out with 60 Vbeta primers and 13 Jbeta primers. Data came from immunoSEQ multiplex PCR; TCRdb stores just in-frame clones and leaves some out. The sample lists 90,000 to 120,000 clones, roughly four fifths seen once, with approximately 14% in the top ten. The sample comprised PBMCs. These receptors were taken from a male donor in good health and CMV-seropositive.

This chain connects TRBV6-5 to TRBJ1-5; D possibly corresponds to TRBD1 (5 bases). Germline V CDR1 and CDR2: MNHEY, SVGAGI. V gave up 11 bases and J gave up 8 bases, with 13 bases separating them. The CDR3 sequence is 11 residues long. CDR3 nucleotides: TGTGCCGCGGGGGGTAGGGAGCCCCAGCATTTT. Protein product: CAAGGREPQHF.

The genes are TRBV5-4 and TRBJ2-5; 8 bases map to TRBD1. V lost 4 bases, J lost 7 bases, and 9 bases stayed unmatched. Germline V gives CDR1 SGHNT, CDR2 YYREEE (reference sequence). The CDR3 covers 14 residues. CDR3 nucleotide sequence: TGTGCCAGCAGCATTAGGACAGGGTCGGCGACCCAGTACTTC. This gives the protein CASSIRTGSATQYF. The full variable domain, in which reference TRBV5-4 and TRBJ2-5 provide the parts outside the CDR3, is ETGVTQSPTHLIKTRGQQVTLRCSSQSGHNTVSWYQQALGQGPQFIFQYYREEENGRGNFPPRFSGLQFPNYSSELNVNALELDDSALYLCASSIRTGSATQYFGPGTRLLVL.

This clone was recorded once. V is TRBV19 and J is TRBJ2-7; D is perhaps TRBD2 (5 bases). Germline assignment: CDR1 LNHDA and CDR2 SQIVND (reference sequence). V was clipped by 4 bases and J by 3 bases, with 16 bases between them. The CDR3 consists of 15 residues. The CDR3 nucleotides read TGTGCCAGTAGTACCTACGTAAACGAGGGCTACGAGCAGTACTTC. Protein sequence: CASSTYVNEGYEQYF.

The chain uses TRBV11-3 and TRBJ2-7; TRBD1 is a possible D gene (5 bases). The CDR3 totals 13 residues. Looked up from germline, CDR1 is SGHNT and CDR2 is YENEEA. Deletions cut 5 bases from V and 7 bases from J, with 15 bases between. The CDR3 region is CASSQVISGEQYF. The DNA for the CDR3 is TGTGCCAGCAGCCAAGTCATTTCAGGGGAGCAGTACTTC.

This chain joins TRBV19 and TRBJ2-7, with TRBD1 as a possible D gene (5 bases). Trimming stripped 2 bases from V and 4 bases from J, with 12 bases between. The CDR3 is made up of 14 amino acids. Per germline, CDR1 LNHDA and CDR2 SQIVND (reference sequence). This CDR3 is CASSITGALYEQYF. CDR3 DNA sequence: TGTGCCAGTAGTATAACAGGTGCCCTTTACGAGCAGTACTTC.

This chain joins TRBV2 and TRBJ2-3, with D possibly matching TRBD2 (6 bases). CDR1 and CDR2 (germline): SNHLY, FYNNEI. Trimming shortened V by 8 bases and J by 0 bases, and 12 bases separated the two germline ends. The CDR3 consists of 14 residues. CDR3: CASRRLASTDTQYF. The CDR3 DNA reads as TGTGCCAGCCGGCGGCTAGCGAGCACAGATACGCAGTATTTT.

About this clone itself: This specimen includes other DNA sequences encoding the same CDR3. The chain is built from TRBV4-3 and TRBJ2-5; the D gene is possibly TRBD1 (6 bases). Germline V lookup: CDR1 LGHNA, CDR2 YSLEER. This CDR3 has 14 amino acids. Between the trimmed V and J ends, which lost 1 base and 4 bases, there was a span of 10 bases. The CDR3 DNA follows: TGCGCCAGCAGCCAAGCTGGGGGCGGAGAGACCCAGTACTTC. Protein: CASSQAGGGETQYF.

The rearrangement joins TRBV6-1 to TRBJ1-2; the match to TRBD1 covers 7 bases. V shed 8 bases, J shed 1 base, and the junction held 7 bases outside the gene matches. Germline CDR1 is MNHNS and CDR2 is SASEGT. The CDR3 covers 14 residues. In nucleotides, the CDR3 is TGTGCCAGCTATGGCAGGGACAGTAACTATGGCTACACCTTC. It is translated as CASYGRDSNYGYTF.

In the case of this clone: Compared with germline, one end of the junction differs, possibly owing to a read error. The chain has TRBV7-9 and TRBJ1-6; tentatively, D is TRBD1 (6 bases). This CDR3 is 16 amino acids long. In germline, CDR1 is SEHNR, CDR2 FQNEAQ (reference sequence). The DNA of the CDR3 is TGTTCCAGCAGCTTAGCCCCGCAGGGGTTGAATTCACCCCTCCACTTT. It codes for CSSSLAPQGLNSPLHF.

Comment on this clone: Distinct nucleotide sequences in the sample also encode this CDR3. The chain combines TRBV6-1 with TRBJ2-5; 10 bases fit TRBD2. CDR3 size: 15 residues. The germline V gene encodes CDR1 MNHNS and CDR2 SASEGT. With 0 bases clipped from V and 2 bases from J, the junction kept 0 bases outside the gene matches. CDR3 sequence (DNA): TGTGCCAGCAGTGAAGCTAGCGGGGGGCAAGAGACCCAGTACTTC. This sequence encodes CASSEASGGQETQYF.

The rearrangement joins TRBV23-1 to TRBJ2-7, with TRBD1 matching 7 bases. TRBV23-1 falls under the ORF class, with uncertain function. The CDR3 loop spans 15 amino acids. The V segment lost 8 bases and the J segment 5 bases; nucleotides outside the gene matches: 15. CDR3 region: CASSLNSRGQDEQYF. CDR3 DNA sequence: TGCGCCAGCTCTCTGAACTCTAGGGGGCAGGACGAGCAGTACTTC.

This clone has only one observation. The rearrangement uses TRBV5-1 and TRBJ1-1; D call uncertain. Germline V gene sequence: CDR1 SGHRS, CDR2 YFSETQ. Between the trimmed V and J ends, which lost 3 bases and 3 bases, there was a span of 12 bases. CDR3 length: 14 residues. In DNA form, the CDR3 reads TGCGCCAGCAGCTCCCAGTTGCAGGACACTGAAGCTTTCTTT. Encoded protein: CASSSQLQDTEAFF.

This rearrangement joins TRBV4-1 to TRBJ2-3; no clear D. CDR1 MGHRA and CDR2 YSYEKL come from the germline V gene. V lost 4 bases to trimming and J lost 4 bases, with 12 bases between them. The CDR3 sequence is 14 residues long. The CDR3 DNA reads TGCGCCAGCAGCCCAACCCCGCGAGCAGATACGCAGTATTTT. This encodes CASSPTPRADTQYF.

This chain uses TRBV6-1 with TRBJ2-7, with a weak D call TRBD1 (5 bases). With 8 bases removed from V and 3 bases from J, the gap between germline ends came to 8 bases. The CDR3 is made up of 11 amino acids. Germline lookup yields CDR1 MNHNS and CDR2 SASEGT. The CDR3 sequence is CASERGYEQYF. CDR3 bases: TGTGCCAGCGAAAGGGGCTACGAGCAGTACTTC.

This clone came up a few times. The chain uses TRBV4-3 and TRBJ1-2; the D gene is possibly TRBD1 (5 bases). There are 15 residues in the CDR3. V lost 1 base to trimming and J lost 1 base, with 10 bases between them. The V gene's germline CDR1 is LGHNA and CDR2 YSLEER. This CDR3 is CASSQVDDSNYGYTF. As DNA, the CDR3 is TGCGCCAGCAGCCAAGTTGATGACAGTAACTATGGCTACACCTTC.

CDR3 nucleotide sequence: TGTGCCAGTAGTATAGGGAGACAGTTGTTGAACACTGAAGCTTTCTTT. This gives the protein CASSIGRQLLNTEAFF. The rearrangement uses TRBV19 and TRBJ1-1, with D perhaps TRBD1 (5 bases). The CDR3 consists of 16 residues. In germline, CDR1 is LNHDA, CDR2 SQIVND (reference sequence). Between the trimmed V and J ends, which lost 1 base and 0 bases, there was a span of 12 bases.

This chain links TRBV28 with TRBJ1-5, with D tentatively TRBD1 (6 bases). Germline V CDR1 and CDR2: MDHEN, SYDVKM. V was cut by 7 bases and J by 2 bases, with 18 bases left in between. The CDR3 spans 16 residues. CDR3: CASTVQGHRGNQPQHF. CDR3 in DNA: TGTGCCAGCACCGTGCAGGGGCATCGGGGCAATCAGCCCCAGCATTTT. Using reference TRBV28 and TRBJ1-5 for the parts outside the CDR3, the full variable domain is DVKVTQSSRYLVKRTGEKVFLECVQDMDHENMFWYRQDPGLGLRLIYFSYDVKMKEKGDIPEGYSVSREKKERFSLILESASTNQTSMYLCASTVQGHRGNQPQHFGDGTRLSIL.

The rearrangement links TRBV11-2 to TRBJ1-2; D ambiguous. Germline values: CDR1 SGHAT, CDR2 FQNNGV. Trimming left V 6 bases short and J 0 bases short, with 14 bases between. The CDR3 runs 15 residues. Written as DNA, the CDR3 is TGTGCCAGCAGGTCAGCAGGTACCCCTAACTATGGCTACACCTTC. It codes for CASRSAGTPNYGYTF.

V gene TRBV5-1 combines with J gene TRBJ1-1; 10 positions match TRBD1. Looked up from germline, CDR1 is SGHRS and CDR2 is YFSETQ. After removal of 4 bases from V and 0 bases from J, the junction contained 6 bases not matched to a gene. This CDR3 comprises 16 residues. The CDR3 loop reads CASSQDRGAMNTEAFF. Written as DNA, the CDR3 is TGCGCCAGCAGCCAGGACAGGGGGGCAATGAACACTGAAGCTTTCTTT.

This clone was observed a handful of times. The chain employs TRBV7-8 and TRBJ1-1; 10 bases match TRBD1. Germline lookup yields CDR1 SGHVS and CDR2 FQNEAQ. The CDR3 consists of 14 residues. After removal of 5 bases from V and 6 bases from J, the junction contained 6 bases not matched to a gene. CDR3 region: CASSVGQGVPEAFF. In DNA form, the CDR3 reads TGTGCCAGCAGCGTAGGACAGGGGGTGCCTGAAGCTTTCTTT.

The gene calls are TRBV28 and TRBJ1-1; the D gene is possibly TRBD1 (6 bases). Germline V gene sequence: CDR1 MDHEN, CDR2 SYDVKM. Deletions cut 4 bases from V and 2 bases from J, with 17 bases between. The CDR3 loop spans 16 amino acids. The CDR3 sequence is CASSSPPFRGNTEAFF. The CDR3 nucleotides are TGTGCCAGCAGTTCACCTCCCTTCAGGGGAAACACTGAAGCTTTCTTT.

This sequence joins TRBV5-1 and TRBJ2-7; D is perhaps TRBD1 (6 bases). This CDR3 has 15 amino acids. V lost 0 bases and J 3 bases, leaving 13 bases between the germline ends. CDR1 and CDR2 from the germline V gene are SGHRS and YFSETQ. As DNA, the CDR3 is TGCGCCAGCAGCTTGGTAGGGGGACCACTCTACGAGCAGTACTTC. Its protein product is CASSLVGGPLYEQYF.

CDR3 residues: CASSDILKNIQYF. CDR3 sequence (DNA): TGTGCCAGCAGTGACATCCTCAAAAACATTCAGTACTTC. The chain couples TRBV27 to TRBJ2-4; D remains ambiguous. CDR1 and CDR2 (germline): MNHEY, SMNVEV (reference sequence). The length of the CDR3 is 13 residues. V was pared by 5 bases and J by 3 bases, with 8 bases between.

This clone was detected once. V usage is TRBV30 and J usage is TRBJ2-1; D remains unclear. The CDR3 runs to 14 residues. Looked up from germline, CDR1 is GTSNPN and CDR2 is SVGIG (reference sequence). V lost 3 bases, J lost 0 bases, and 9 bases lay in between. The CDR3 protein is CAWREQTSYNEQFF. CDR3 DNA sequence: TGTGCCTGGAGAGAACAGACCTCCTACAATGAGCAGTTCTTC.

The V gene is TRBV11-3, the J gene TRBJ2-2; D is undetermined. The CDR3 runs 14 residues. With 3 bases removed from V and 2 bases from J, the gap between germline ends came to 7 bases. Germline V gives CDR1 SGHNT, CDR2 YENEEA. Written as DNA, the CDR3 is TGTGCCAGCAGCTTGAACAGTAACACCGGGGAGCTGTTTTTT. It specifies CASSLNSNTGELFF.

This clone was seen just once. The CDR3 region is CASSFEREGGYYF. The CDR3 nucleotides read TGCGCCAGCAGCTTCGAAAGGGAGGGGGGGTACTACTTC. The chain combines TRBV5-1 with TRBJ2-4; TRBD2 might be the D (7 bases). Trimming shortened V by 2 bases and J by 16 bases, and 19 bases separated the two germline ends. Germline assignment: CDR1 SGHRS and CDR2 YFSETQ. This CDR3 has 13 residues.

This clone has more than one count but fewer than ten. An end of the junction does not agree with germline; a read error may underlie this. This chain joins TRBV28 and TRBJ1-4, with a tentative D call TRBD1 (6 bases). Per germline, CDR1 MDHEN and CDR2 SYDVKM. The length of the CDR3 is 12 residues. CDR3 in DNA: TGTGCCAGCAGTCCAAATAACCGGGACACGACTTTT. It is translated as CASSPNNRDTTF.

The chain has TRBV23-1 and TRBJ1-5, with a weak D call TRBD1 (5 bases). TRBV23-1 is assigned to the ORF class and has an uncertain function. The CDR3 extends over 13 amino acids. The ends were cut back, 4 bases at V and 7 bases at J, with 11 bases in the middle. CDR3 protein: CASSLPGEQPQHF. In DNA form, the CDR3 reads TGCGCCAGCAGTCTGCCGGGGGAACAGCCCCAGCATTTT.